A single sample is the source of the 9 T cell receptor beta chains below, sequenced in a study of T cell repertoires in cytomegalovirus infection (dated by TCRdb to the late 2010s). The sample's treatment or condition label, in plain terms: in vitro stimulation with specific CMV peptide epitopes to enrich CMV-specific T cells. What these receptors recognize is not known. Reads for this sample came from an Illumina HiSeq 1500. TCRdb's own reprocessing of the public reads used fastp at Q25 and MiXCR and kept productive beta chains. Each entry is one CDR3 protein sequence, shown with its most common DNA and genes. The sample table holds about 89,000 distinct CDR3 sequences, of which approximately 32% were seen once. The top ten clones comprise over 60% of the sample. Sequencing used CD8+ T cells from cultured PBMCs, obtained from culture after CMV antigen stimulation. These receptors were obtained from a human donor in good health (CMV status not recorded). Some clones in this sample may be carry-over from other donors' samples.

V gene TRBV25-1 combines with J gene TRBJ2-3, with a tentative D call TRBD2 (7 bases). With 7 bases removed from V and 2 bases from J, the gap between germline ends came to 13 bases. Per germline, CDR1 MGHDK and CDR2 SYGVNS. The CDR3 runs 14 residues. CDR3 bases: TGTGCCAGCAACAGGGAGGGAGACACAGATACGCAGTATTTT. It encodes CASNREGDTDTQYF. Variable domain in full (rest from reference TRBV25-1 and TRBJ2-3): EADIYQTPRYLVIGTGKKITLECSQTMGHDKMYWYQQDPGMELHLIHYSYGVNSTEKGDLSSESTVSRIRTEHFPLTLESARPSHTSQYLCASNREGDTDTQYFGPGTRLTVL.

V and J are TRBV20-1 and TRBJ2-7, with D possibly TRBD2 on 6 matching bases. CDR3 length equals 15 residues. Germline V lookup: CDR1 DFQATT, CDR2 SNEGSKA (reference sequence). V was clipped by 4 bases and J by 2 bases, with 18 bases between them. The CDR3 is CSATLTRGWTYEQYF. CDR3 in DNA: TGCAGTGCTACTTTAACGCGGGGATGGACCTACGAGCAGTACTTC.

This clonotype was seen repeatedly, ten times or more. The chain joins TRBV5-6 to TRBJ2-2, with D maybe TRBD1 (6 bases). This CDR3 region has 14 residues. Germline assignment: CDR1 SGHDT and CDR2 YYEEEE. V was pared by 7 bases and J by 1 base, with 11 bases between. The CDR3, as DNA: TGTGCCAGCCGCCGGGACATGAACACCGGGGAGCTGTTTTTT. Protein: CASRRDMNTGELFF.

A word on this clonotype: A read error may explain this, as a much larger clone is one base away. V is TRBV7-6 and J is TRBJ2-1; 9 bases agree with TRBD2. The CDR3 sequence is 17 residues long. The ends lost 1 base at V and 5 bases at J; junction bases unmatched: 9. The germline V gene encodes CDR1 SGHVS and CDR2 FNYEAQ. The CDR3 reads CASSLGPGGGADNEQFF. CDR3 bases: TGTGCCAGCAGCTTAGGTCCCGGCGGGGGGGCCGACAATGAGCAGTTCTTC.

There are a few counts of this clonotype. This sequence joins TRBV27 and TRBJ1-1; D possibly corresponds to TRBD1 (5 bases). Trimming pared 5 bases from V and 9 bases from J, leaving 10 bases between. The V gene's germline CDR1 is MNHEY and CDR2 SMNVEV (reference sequence). The CDR3 has 11 amino acids. CDR3 loop: CASSTGGKAFF. The CDR3 bases are TGTGCCAGCAGTACGGGGGGGAAAGCTTTCTTT.

The chain uses TRBV7-8 and TRBJ2-5; D call uncertain. CDR3 length equals 12 residues. Trimming stripped 3 bases from V and 5 bases from J, with 7 bases between. The germline V gene encodes CDR1 SGHVS and CDR2 FQNEAQ. The CDR3 spells CASSFLGETQYF. CDR3 DNA sequence: TGTGCCAGCAGCTTCTTGGGGGAGACCCAGTACTTC. The variable domain in full, completed from reference TRBV7-8 and TRBJ2-5, reads GAGVSQSPRYKVAKRGQDVALRCDPISGHVSLFWYQQALGQGPEFLTYFQNEAQLDKSGLPSDRFFAERPEGSVSTLKIQRTQQEDSAVYLCASSFLGETQYFGPGTRLLVL.

This clonotype was counted between two and nine times. The genes are TRBV20-1 and TRBJ1-2; tentative D call: TRBD1 (5 bases). V was cut by 1 base and J by 4 bases, with 13 bases left in between. This CDR3 comprises 14 residues. The germline V gene has CDR1 DFQATT and CDR2 SNEGSKA (reference sequence). The DNA of the CDR3 is TGCAGTGCTAGAGGTCAGGGAAGTGGCTATGGCTACACCTTC. It is translated as CSARGQGSGYGYTF.

The V gene is TRBV24-1, the J gene TRBJ2-3; possibly TRBD1 for D (5 bases). The V and J ends lost 2 bases and 2 bases respectively, with 13 bases between them. The CDR3 is made up of 16 amino acids. The germline V gene has CDR1 KGHDR and CDR2 SFDVKD. CDR3 in amino acids: CATSDSNRMDTDTQYF. CDR3 DNA sequence: TGTGCCACCAGTGATTCCAACAGGATGGACACAGATACGCAGTATTTT.

This clonotype was seen a few times. The CDR3 sequence is CASSDLSKGSYNEQFF. In nucleotides, the CDR3 is TGTGCCAGCAGCGACCTTTCAAAGGGGTCCTACAATGAGCAGTTCTTC. The rearrangement uses TRBV4-2 and TRBJ2-1; TRBD1 is a possible D gene (5 bases). The germline gives CDR1 LGHNA, CDR2 YNFKEQ. V lost 5 bases to trimming and J lost 1 base, with 15 bases between them. This CDR3 region has 16 residues.